This TCR beta chain was recorded in a study of T cells in localized non-small cell lung cancer. Trimming pared 5 bases from V and 4 bases from J, leaving 11 bases between. CDR3 length equals 13 residues. From germline, CDR1 is SGHTA and CDR2 FQGNSA. To note about this clone: Its target is not known.

TCRdb keeps only in-frame clones here, not all; method: immunoSEQ multiplex PCR. The table shows 25,000 to 35,000 clones, with roughly nine tenths occurring only once. The study, taken as a whole, reports: Adjacent lung tissue had a median about 52 of the top 100 clones found in the tumor.

The chain recombines TRBV7-2 with TRBJ1-2; D gene ambiguous. This sample comprised peripheral blood, obtained before any cancer treatment. The receptor's source is a woman aged 40-69 years with stage I lung adenocarcinoma. CDR3 coding DNA: TGTGCCAGCAGCGCGGGAAGAGGCTATGGCTACACCTTC. Translation gives CASSAGRGYGYTF.